Each of the 13 T cell receptor beta chains below was sequenced from the same sample in a study of shared clonotypes between healthy human individuals. Naive CD8 cells lacked CD45RO and underwent positive selection for CCR7, leaving out terminally differentiated effector memory CD45RA+ cells. The data were produced by immunoSEQ multiplex PCR, yet TCRdb's version contains in-frame clones alone and is incomplete. The sample carries about 2.1 million clones, roughly 91% recorded once. Sequencing used naive CD8+ T cells from PBMCs. The source is a man in his late teens or twenties in good health. Some clones in this sample may be carry-over from other donors' samples.

The chain joins TRBV27 to TRBJ2-7, with 10 bases aligning to TRBD2. V lost 4 bases and J lost 7; bases outside the gene matches: 10. Germline V gives CDR1 MNHEY, CDR2 SMNVEV (reference sequence). CDR3 length: 15 residues. CDR3 amino acids: CASSYLAGGRQEQYF. The CDR3 bases are TGTGCCAGCAGTTATTTAGCGGGAGGCCGGCAGGAGCAGTACTTC.

The chain carries TRBV7-9 and TRBJ2-2, with TRBD2 as a possible D gene (6 bases). The CDR3 loop spans 15 amino acids. CDR1 and CDR2 from the germline V gene are SEHNR and FQNEAQ (reference sequence). V lost 2 bases and J 2 bases, leaving 9 bases between the germline ends. Here the CDR3 reads CASSLTSSNTGELFF. The DNA for the CDR3 is TGTGCCAGCAGCTTAACTAGCTCAAACACCGGGGAGCTGTTTTTT.

The V call is TRBV5-1, the J call TRBJ1-5; no reliable D call. The CDR3 covers 16 residues. V was cut by 0 bases and J by 2 bases, with 12 bases left in between. Germline CDR1 reads SGHRS; CDR2 reads YFSETQ. CDR3 in DNA: TGCGCCAGCAGCTTGGAGGGCCTGGATGGCAATCAGCCCCAGCATTTT. It translates to CASSLEGLDGNQPQHF. Filled out from reference TRBV5-1 and TRBJ1-5, the complete variable domain reads KAGVTQTPRYLIKTRGQQVTLSCSPISGHRSVSWYQQTPGQGLQFLFEYFSETQRNKGNFPGRFSGRQFSNSRSEMNVSTLELGDSALYLCASSLEGLDGNQPQHFGDGTRLSIL.

The J gene is TRBJ1-4, the V gene TRBV9; D gene uncertain. V was shortened by 1 base and J by 4 bases, with 8 bases between the two germline ends. Germline CDR1 reads SGDLS; CDR2 reads YYNGEE. The length of the CDR3 is 14 residues. CDR3 bases: TGTGCCAGCAGCGTACCCGGGGTTAATGAAAAACTGTTTTTT. It specifies CASSVPGVNEKLFF.

The chain employs TRBV19 and TRBJ2-7; a weak D match, TRBD2 (5 bases). In germline, CDR1 is LNHDA, CDR2 SQIVND (reference sequence). V shed 5 bases and J shed 7 bases, with 21 bases lying between them. CDR3 size: 15 residues. The CDR3 DNA follows: TGTGCCAGTAGTCTACGGACTGGGATCGTATGGGAGCAGTACTTC. It encodes CASSLRTGIVWEQYF.

The gene calls are TRBV7-3 and TRBJ2-5; TRBD2 might be the D (7 bases). V dropped 4 bases and J dropped 4 bases, with 16 bases sitting between them. The CDR3 has 15 residues. Germline lookup yields CDR1 SGHTA and CDR2 FQGTGA. The CDR3 coding sequence is TGTGCCAGCAGCTCCTCCCCAGGGGAGGGAGAGACCCAGTACTTC. It yields the protein CASSSSPGEGETQYF.

The chain recombines TRBV19 with TRBJ1-3, with a possible D match to TRBD1 (5 bases). This CDR3 is built from 14 residues. The germline V gene encodes CDR1 LNHDA and CDR2 SQIVND (reference sequence). The germline V and J ends were trimmed by 5 bases and 4 bases, with 12 bases remaining between them. The CDR3 DNA follows: TGTGCCAGTAGTCCCTCGGGGGAAGGAAACACCATATATTTT. Protein sequence: CASSPSGEGNTIYF.

The gene calls are TRBV7-2 and TRBJ2-5; D remains ambiguous. There are 14 residues in the CDR3. Germline assignment: CDR1 SGHTA and CDR2 FQGNSA. V was cut by 5 bases and J by 2 bases, with 12 bases left in between. The CDR3 coding sequence is TGTGCCAGCAGCACCCCGGGTTTTCAAGAGACCCAGTACTTC. This codes for CASSTPGFQETQYF.

V is TRBV19 and J is TRBJ1-2; the D is unclear. This CDR3 is 17 amino acids long. V lost 6 bases and J 5 bases, leaving 25 bases between the germline ends. CDR1 and CDR2 from the germline V gene are LNHDA and SQIVND (reference sequence). The CDR3, as DNA: TGTGCCAGTAGCCCGCTTAAAAACCGGAACAGCCCATATGGCTACACCTTC. Protein sequence: CASSPLKNRNSPYGYTF.

The V call is TRBV9, the J call TRBJ2-7, with TRBD2 matching over 7 bases. J gave up 0 bases and V 5 bases, and 5 bases lay outside the gene matches. The CDR3 is 14 residues long. The germline gives CDR1 SGDLS, CDR2 YYNGEE. For the CDR3, the DNA is TGTGCCAGCAGTCTAGCGGATGACTCCTACGAGCAGTACTTC. Encoded protein: CASSLADDSYEQYF. Based on the CDR3 plus reference TRBV9 and TRBJ2-7, the full variable domain is DSGVTQTPKHLITATGQRVTLRCSPRSGDLSVYWYQQSLDQGLQFLIQYYNGEERAKGNILERFSAQQFPDLHSELNLSSLELGDSALYFCASSLADDSYEQYFGPGTRLTVT.

This chain uses TRBV27 with TRBJ2-7; maybe TRBD2 (6 bases). Germline V gene data show CDR1 as MNHEY and CDR2 as SMNVEV (reference sequence). V was shortened by 8 bases and J by 9 bases, with 14 bases between the two germline ends. This CDR3 spans 11 amino acids. The CDR3 sequence: CASGWGTGQYF. CDR3 bases: TGTGCCAGCGGGTGGGGGACTGGGCAGTACTTC.

The V gene is TRBV7-9, the J gene TRBJ2-5; D is unresolved. Trimming stripped 5 bases from V and 1 base from J, with 8 bases between. The germline CDR1 and CDR2 sequences are SEHNR and FQNEAQ (reference sequence). The CDR3 has 13 residues. The CDR3 protein is CASSPVVQETQYF. The CDR3, as DNA: TGTGCCAGCAGCCCCGTGGTCCAAGAGACCCAGTACTTC. Using reference TRBV7-9 and TRBJ2-5 for the parts outside the CDR3, the full variable domain is DTGVSQNPRHKITKRGQNVTFRCDPISEHNRLYWYRQTLGQGPEFLTYFQNEAQLEKSRLLSDRFSAERPKGSFSTLEIQRTEQGDSAMYLCASSPVVQETQYFGPGTRLLVL.

This clone was seen just once. The CDR3 DNA follows: TGTGCCAGCAGTGAAGGGGAGCTAGCAGGAGCTTTCTTT. Its protein is CASSEGELAGAFF. The chain links TRBV6-1 to TRBJ1-1; D unclear. Trimming shortened V by 1 base and J by 10 bases, and 13 bases separated the two germline ends. The length of the CDR3 is 13 residues. Germline V gene data show CDR1 as MNHNS and CDR2 as SASEGT.